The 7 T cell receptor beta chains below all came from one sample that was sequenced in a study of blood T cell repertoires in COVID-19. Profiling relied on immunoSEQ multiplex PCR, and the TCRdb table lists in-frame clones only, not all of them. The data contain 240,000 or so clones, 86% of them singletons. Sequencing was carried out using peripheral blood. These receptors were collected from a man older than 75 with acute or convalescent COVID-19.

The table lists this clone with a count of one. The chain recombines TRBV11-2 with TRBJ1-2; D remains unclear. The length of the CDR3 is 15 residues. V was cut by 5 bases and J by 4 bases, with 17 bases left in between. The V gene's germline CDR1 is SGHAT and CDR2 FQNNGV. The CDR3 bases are TGTGCCAGCAGCCAAGGTGAGGAGTTCAGCTATGGCTACACCTTC. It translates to CASSQGEEFSYGYTF.

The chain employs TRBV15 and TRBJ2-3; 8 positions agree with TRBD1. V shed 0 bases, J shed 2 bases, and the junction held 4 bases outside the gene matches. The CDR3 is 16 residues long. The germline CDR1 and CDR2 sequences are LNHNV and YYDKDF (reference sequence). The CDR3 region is CATSREQGGLTDTQYF. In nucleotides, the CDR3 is TGTGCCACCAGCAGAGAACAGGGGGGACTCACAGATACGCAGTATTTT.

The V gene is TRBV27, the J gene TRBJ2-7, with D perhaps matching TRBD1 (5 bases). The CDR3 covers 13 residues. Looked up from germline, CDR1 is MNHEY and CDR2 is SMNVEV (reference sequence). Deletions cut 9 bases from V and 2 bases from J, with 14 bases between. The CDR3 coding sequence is TGTGCCAGTGGGCCCTTAGGGGCCTACGAGCAGTACTTC. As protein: CASGPLGAYEQYF.

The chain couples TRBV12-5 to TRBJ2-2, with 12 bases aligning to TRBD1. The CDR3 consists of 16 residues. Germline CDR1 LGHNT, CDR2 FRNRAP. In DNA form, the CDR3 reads TGTGTCCGAACGGGGACAGGGGGCGCGCTCACCGGGGAGCTGTTTTTT. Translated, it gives CVRTGTGGALTGELFF.

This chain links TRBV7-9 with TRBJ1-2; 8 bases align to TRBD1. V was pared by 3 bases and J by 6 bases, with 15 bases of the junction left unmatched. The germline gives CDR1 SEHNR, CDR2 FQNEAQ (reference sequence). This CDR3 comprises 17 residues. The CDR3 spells CASSFGLQLQGVDGYTF. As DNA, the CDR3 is TGTGCCAGCAGCTTCGGCCTTCAGTTACAGGGGGTCGATGGCTACACCTTC. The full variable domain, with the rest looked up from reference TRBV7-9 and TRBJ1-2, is DTGVSQNPRHKITKRGQNVTFRCDPISEHNRLYWYRQTLGQGPEFLTYFQNEAQLEKSRLLSDRFSAERPKGSFSTLEIQRTEQGDSAMYLCASSFGLQLQGVDGYTFGSGTRLTVV.

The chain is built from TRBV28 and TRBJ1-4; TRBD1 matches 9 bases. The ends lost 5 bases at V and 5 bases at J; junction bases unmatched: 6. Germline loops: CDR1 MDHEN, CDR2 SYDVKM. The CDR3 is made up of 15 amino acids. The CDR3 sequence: CASSRGTGINEKLFF. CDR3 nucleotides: TGTGCCAGCAGTCGGGGGACAGGGATCAATGAAAAACTGTTTTTT.

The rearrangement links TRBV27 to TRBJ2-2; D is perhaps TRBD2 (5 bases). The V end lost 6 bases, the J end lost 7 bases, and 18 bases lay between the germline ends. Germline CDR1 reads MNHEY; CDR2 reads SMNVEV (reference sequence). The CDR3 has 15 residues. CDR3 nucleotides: TGTGCCAGCAGCTTCCTTCGCTTACGGGACGGGGAGCTGTTTTTT. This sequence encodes CASSFLRLRDGELFF.